This T cell receptor beta chain comes out of a study of identical twins. V was shortened by 1 base and J by 7 bases, with 10 bases between the two germline ends. CDR1 is LNHDA and CDR2 is SQIVND in the germline V gene (reference sequence). The CDR3 is 14 amino acids. TCRdb reanalysed the 5' RACE reads using MiXCR and keeps one entry per CDR3 protein. The sample has some 730,000 distinct CDR3 sequences; 18% are singletons. These records were also assigned to another study, of T cells expressing NK-cell markers.

The clonotype comes from a woman between 18 and 29 years old in good health. The sequencing input was PBMCs. The V call is TRBV19, the J call TRBJ2-2; no clear D. In DNA, the CDR3 is TGTGCCAGTAGTATAGGAAGTTGGGTCGGGGAGCTGTTTTTT. Protein product: CASSIGSWVGELFF.